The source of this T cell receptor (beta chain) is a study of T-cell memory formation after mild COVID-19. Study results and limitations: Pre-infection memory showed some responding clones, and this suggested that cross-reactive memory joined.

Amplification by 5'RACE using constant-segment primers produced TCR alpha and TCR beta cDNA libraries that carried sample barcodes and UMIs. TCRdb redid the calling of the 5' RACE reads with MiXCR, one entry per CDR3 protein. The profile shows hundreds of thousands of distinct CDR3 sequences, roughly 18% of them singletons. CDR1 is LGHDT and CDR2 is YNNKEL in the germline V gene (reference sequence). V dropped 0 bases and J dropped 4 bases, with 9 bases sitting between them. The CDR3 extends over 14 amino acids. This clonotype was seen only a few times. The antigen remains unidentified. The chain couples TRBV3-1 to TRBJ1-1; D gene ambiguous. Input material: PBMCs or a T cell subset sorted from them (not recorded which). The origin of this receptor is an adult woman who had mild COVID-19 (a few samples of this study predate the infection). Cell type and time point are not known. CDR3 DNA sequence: TGTGCCAGCAGCCAAGATTTGGCAGGCACTGAAGCTTTCTTT. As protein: CASSQDLAGTEAFF.